The clone carrying this TCR beta chain was counted at least ten times. Per the germline V gene, CDR1 is LNHDA and CDR2 is SQIVND (reference sequence). Trimming took off 2 bases at V and 2 bases at J, with 10 bases between the two ends. The CDR3 covers 16 residues. This entry belongs to a study of metastatic and nonmetastatic thyroid tumors. All patients were treatment-naive before thyroid surgery. TCRdb re-analyzed the PCR reads through MiXCR. The sample shows some 45,000 clones, around 17% of them seen only once. This clonotype was obtained from a female donor with papillary thyroid cancer or a benign thyroid nodule (not recorded which). Some clones in this sample may be carry-over from other donors' samples. The chain combines TRBV19 with TRBJ2-6; D remains unclear. The sequencing input was blood. The CDR3 DNA reads TGTGCCAGTAGTATATCCCCCAAGCCTGGGGCCAACGTCCTGACTTTC. It is translated as CASSISPKPGANVLTF.